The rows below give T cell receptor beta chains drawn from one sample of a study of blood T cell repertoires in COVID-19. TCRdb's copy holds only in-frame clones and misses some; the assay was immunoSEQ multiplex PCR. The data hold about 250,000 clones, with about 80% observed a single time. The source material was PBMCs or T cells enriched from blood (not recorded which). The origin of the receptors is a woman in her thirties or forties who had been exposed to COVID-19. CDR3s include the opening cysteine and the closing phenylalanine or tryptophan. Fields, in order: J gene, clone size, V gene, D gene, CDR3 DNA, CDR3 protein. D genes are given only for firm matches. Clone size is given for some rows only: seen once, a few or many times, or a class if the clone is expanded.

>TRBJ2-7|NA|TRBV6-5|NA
TGTGCCAGCAGACTAGGCCCCCGGGAGCAGTACTTC
CASRLGPREQYF
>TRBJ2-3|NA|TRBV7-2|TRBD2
TGTGCCAGCAGCTTTGGCGGGGGGTGGGCAGATACGCAGTATTTT
CASSFGGGWADTQYF
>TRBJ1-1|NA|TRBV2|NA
TGTGCCAGCAGTGAACGGGGGACGGGGACTGAAGCTTTCTTT
CASSERGTGTEAFF
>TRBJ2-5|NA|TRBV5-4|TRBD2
TGTGCCAGCAGCTTGGAGCGGGGGGTCAGTTCGACCCAGTACTTC
CASSLERGVSSTQYF
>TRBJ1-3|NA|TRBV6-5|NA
TGTGCCAGCAGCAACACCGACAGCTCTGGAAACACCATATATTTT
CASSNTDSSGNTIYF
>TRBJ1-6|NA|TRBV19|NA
TGTGCCAGTAATCCCCAGGGATCCTATAATTCACCCCTCCACTTT
CASNPQGSYNSPLHF
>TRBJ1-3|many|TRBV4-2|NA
TGTGCCAGCAGCCAAGCAGGGAAGAACCGTGGTGGGAACACCATATATTTT
CASSQAGKNRGGNTIYF
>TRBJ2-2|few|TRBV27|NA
TGTGCCAGCAGTTTGAGGGGGTTATTGATGGGCAAACCCGGGGAGCTGTTTTTT
CASSLRGLLMGKPGELFF
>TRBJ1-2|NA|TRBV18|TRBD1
TGTGCCAGCTCACCATCAGGGGGGTACTATGGCTACACCTTC
CASSPSGGYYGYTF
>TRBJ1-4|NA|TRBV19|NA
TGTGCCAGTAGTATGGTCAGCGCAACTAATGAAAAACTGTTTTTT
CASSMVSATNEKLFF
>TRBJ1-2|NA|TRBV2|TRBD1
TGTGCCAGCAGTCAGGGACAGGGGTTGGCTGCTGGCTACACCTTC
CASSQGQGLAAGYTF
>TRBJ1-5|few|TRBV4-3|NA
TGCGCCAGCAGCCAAGAGGGTCAGGGTGGTCAGCCCCAGCATTTT
CASSQEGQGGQPQHF
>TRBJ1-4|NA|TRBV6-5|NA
TGTGCCAGCAGTATAATGCTAGGGGGTGAAAAACTGTTTTTT
CASSIMLGGEKLFF
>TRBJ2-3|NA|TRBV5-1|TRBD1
TGCGCCAGCAGCTTGATGAGGACAGGGGGCACAGATACGCAGTATTTT
CASSLMRTGGTDTQYF
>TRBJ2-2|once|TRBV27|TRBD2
TGTGCCAGCAGTTTCGGGGGGATATTGGGCGGGGAGCTGTTTTTT
CASSFGGILGGELFF
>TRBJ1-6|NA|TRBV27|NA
TGTGCCAGCAGTTTTTCAGGGGCTTCACCCCTCCACTTT
CASSFSGASPLHF
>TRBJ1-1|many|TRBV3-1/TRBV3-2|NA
TGTGCCAGCAGCCAGAGGCGGGGCACTGAAGCTTTCTTT
CASSQRRGTEAFF
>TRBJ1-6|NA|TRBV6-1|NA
TGTGCCAGCCGTGATGTCCGCTATAATTCACCCCTCCACTTT
CASRDVRYNSPLHF
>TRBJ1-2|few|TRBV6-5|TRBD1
TGTGCCAGCAGACCTCGGGACAGGGCTAACTATGGCTACACCTTC
CASRPRDRANYGYTF
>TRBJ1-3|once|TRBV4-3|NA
TGCGCCAGCAGCCAAGATAATATAGGACTTACTGGAAACACCATATATTTT
CASSQDNIGLTGNTIYF
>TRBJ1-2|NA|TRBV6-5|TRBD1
TGTGCCAGCAGTTTTACAGGGGGCGCTGGCTACACCTTC
CASSFTGGAGYTF
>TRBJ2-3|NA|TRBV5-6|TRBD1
TGTGCCAGCAGCCGGGACAGTCTACGTACAGATACGCAGTATTTT
CASSRDSLRTDTQYF
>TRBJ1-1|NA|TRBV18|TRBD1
TGTGCCAGCTCACCCCGACAGGGCGGTGGGACTGAAGCTTTCTTT
CASSPRQGGGTEAFF
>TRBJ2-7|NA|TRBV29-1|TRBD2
TGCAGCGCCGCGAGCGGGACGGGCTACTACGAGCAGTACTTC
CSAASGTGYYEQYF
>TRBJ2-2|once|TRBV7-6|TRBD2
TGTGCCAGCAGCCAACGGACTAGCTTAGGGACCGGGGAGCTGTTTTTT
CASSQRTSLGTGELFF
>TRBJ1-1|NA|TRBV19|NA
TGTGCCAGTAGTAGGCGGGCCGTCGGGACTGAAGCTTTCTTT
CASSRRAVGTEAFF
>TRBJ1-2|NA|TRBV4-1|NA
TGCGCCAGCAGCCAAGAACTAGGGCAGGTTGCGGGCTACACCTTC
CASSQELGQVAGYTF
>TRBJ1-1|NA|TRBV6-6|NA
TGTGCCAGCAGTTACGGGGCAGCCAACACTGAAGCTTTCTTT
CASSYGAANTEAFF
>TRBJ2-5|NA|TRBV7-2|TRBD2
TGTGCCAGCAGCCCCTACGCGGGGGGGGAGACCCAGTACTTC
CASSPYAGGETQYF
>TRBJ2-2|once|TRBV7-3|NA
TGTGCCAGCAGTAGAACAGCTACCGGGGAGCTGTTTTTT
CASSRTATGELFF
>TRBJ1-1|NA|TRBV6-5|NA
TGTGCCAGCAGCCGCCAAGGAGGTGAAGCTTTCTTT
CASSRQGGEAFF
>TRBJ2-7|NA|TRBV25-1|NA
TGTGCCAGCAGTGACATACAGAGCTACGAGCAGTACTTC
CASSDIQSYEQYF
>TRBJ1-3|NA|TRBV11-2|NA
TGTGCCAGCAGCCCGCTTCCACAGGCCTTCTCTGGAAACACCATATATTTT
CASSPLPQAFSGNTIYF
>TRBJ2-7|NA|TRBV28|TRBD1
TGTGCCAGCAGTTTTGATGACAGGGGCTTTGGCGAGCAGTACTTC
CASSFDDRGFGEQYF
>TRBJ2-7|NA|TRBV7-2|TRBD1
TGTGCCAGCAGCTTAGCGACAGGGATGAACCTCGAGCAGTACTTC
CASSLATGMNLEQYF
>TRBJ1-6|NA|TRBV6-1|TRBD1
TGTGCCAGCATTAGAGGGACAGGGGATTCACCCCTCCACTTT
CASIRGTGDSPLHF
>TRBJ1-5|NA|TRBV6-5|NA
TGTGCCAGCAGTCTCTACGGGGATGGGAATCAGCCCCAGCATTTT
CASSLYGDGNQPQHF
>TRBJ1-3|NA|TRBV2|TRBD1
TGTGCCAGCAGACACTCGACCACAGGGGCTGGAAACACCATATATTTT
CASRHSTTGAGNTIYF
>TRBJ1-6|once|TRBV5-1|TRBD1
TGCGCCAGCAGCTTGGGTGGACAGGAGCATAATTCACCCCTCCACTTT
CASSLGGQEHNSPLHF
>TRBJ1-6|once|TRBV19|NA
TGTGCCAGTAGTACCGGGGGGCGTAATAATTCACCCCTCCACTTT
CASSTGGRNNSPLHF
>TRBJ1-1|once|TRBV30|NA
TGTGCCTGGAGTGTAATCGAGGGCTGGACTGAAGCTTTCTTT
CAWSVIEGWTEAFF
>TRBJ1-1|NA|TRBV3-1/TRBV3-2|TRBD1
TGTGCCAGCAGCCCGACAGGGGGCATCAACACTGAAGCTTTCTTT
CASSPTGGINTEAFF
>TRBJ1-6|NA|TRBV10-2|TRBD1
TGCGCCAGCAGCTCCGACAGGGTCGGTAATTCACCCCTCCACTTT
CASSSDRVGNSPLHF
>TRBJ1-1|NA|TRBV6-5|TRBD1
TGTGCCAGCAGTCCTGGGACAGGATTGAGGACTGAAGCTTTCTTT
CASSPGTGLRTEAFF
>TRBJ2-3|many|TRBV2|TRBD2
TGTGCCAGCAACCAGCGGGGGGGGGACGGAGATACGCAGTATTTT
CASNQRGGDGDTQYF
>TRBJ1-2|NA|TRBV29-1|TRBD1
TGCAGCGTCCCGTTCCGGGACAGCTATGGCTACACCTTC
CSVPFRDSYGYTF
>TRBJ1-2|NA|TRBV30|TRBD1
TGTGCCTGGACCCCCCTAGAGGCAGGGGGTTTCTGGGGCTACACCTTC
CAWTPLEAGGFWGYTF
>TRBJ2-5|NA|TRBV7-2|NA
TGTGCCAGCAGCGCCACAGAACCGGGAACCCAGTACTTC
CASSATEPGTQYF
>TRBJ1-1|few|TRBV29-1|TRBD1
TGCAGCGTTGGGCGGACAGGGGGTACGAAGAACACTGAAGCTTTCTTT
CSVGRTGGTKNTEAFF
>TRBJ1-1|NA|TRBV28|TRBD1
TGTGCCAGCAGCCGCCCACCGGGACAGGGTTTGAACACTGAAGCTTTCTTT
CASSRPPGQGLNTEAFF
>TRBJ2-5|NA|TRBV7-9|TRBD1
TGTGCCAGCAGCAGCTTTGAAGTATGGGACAGGGGGCAAGAGACCCAGTACTTC
CASSSFEVWDRGQETQYF
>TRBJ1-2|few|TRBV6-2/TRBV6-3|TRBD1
TGTGCCAGCAGCGGACAGGGGAAGGGCTATGGCTACACCTTC
CASSGQGKGYGYTF
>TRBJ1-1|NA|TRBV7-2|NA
TGTGCCAGCAGCTTAGCGGGCAGGGCGATGAACACTGAAGCTTTCTTT
CASSLAGRAMNTEAFF
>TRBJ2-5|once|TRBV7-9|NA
TGTGCCAGCAGCTCCCTATTTGATACAGGGCCCCAGTACTTC
CASSSLFDTGPQYF